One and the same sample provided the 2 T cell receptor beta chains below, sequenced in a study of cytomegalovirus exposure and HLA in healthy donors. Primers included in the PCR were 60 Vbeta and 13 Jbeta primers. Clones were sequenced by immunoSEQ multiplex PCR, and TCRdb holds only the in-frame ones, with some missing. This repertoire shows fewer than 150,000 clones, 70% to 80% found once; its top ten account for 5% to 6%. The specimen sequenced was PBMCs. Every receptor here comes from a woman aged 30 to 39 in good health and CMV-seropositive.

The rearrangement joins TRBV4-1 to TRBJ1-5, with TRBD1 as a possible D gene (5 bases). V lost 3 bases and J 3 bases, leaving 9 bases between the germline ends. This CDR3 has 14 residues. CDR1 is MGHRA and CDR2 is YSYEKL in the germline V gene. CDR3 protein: CASSHRVTNQPQHF. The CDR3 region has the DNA TGCGCCAGCAGCCACAGGGTTACCAATCAGCCCCAGCATTTT.

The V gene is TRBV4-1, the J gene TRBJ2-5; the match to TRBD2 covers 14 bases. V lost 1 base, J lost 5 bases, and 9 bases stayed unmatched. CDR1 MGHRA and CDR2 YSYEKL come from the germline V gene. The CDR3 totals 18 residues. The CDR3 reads CASSQGTSGGQGGETQYF. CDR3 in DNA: TGCGCCAGCAGCCAAGGGACTAGCGGGGGGCAAGGGGGGGAGACCCAGTACTTC.